This entry lists 12 T cell receptor beta chains sequenced from one sample in a study of CD8 T cells in ankylosing spondylitis. TCRdb independently ran MiXCR on the 5' RACE reads; one entry per CDR3 protein. This table has approximately 260,000 distinct CDR3 sequences, roughly 8.6% appearing once. What was sequenced was blood, either unsorted or a sorted T cell fraction (not recorded which). These receptors were collected from a male donor with ankylosing spondylitis or in good health (not recorded which).

This clonotype was picked up many times. The chain has TRBV12-3 or TRBV12-4 and TRBJ2-3, with a weak D call TRBD2 (6 bases). This CDR3 has 16 amino acids. The V end lost 1 base, the J end lost 2 bases, and 13 bases lay between the germline ends. In DNA, the CDR3 is TGTGCCAGCAGTTTAGAGGTAGCGGTTAACACAGATACGCAGTATTTT. Its protein product is CASSLEVAVNTDTQYF.

This sequence joins TRBV7-2 and TRBJ2-3, with D possibly matching TRBD2 (6 bases). This CDR3 spans 17 amino acids. From germline, CDR1 is SGHTA and CDR2 FQGNSA. Trimming cost V 4 bases and J 4 bases, with 21 bases left between them. In nucleotides, the CDR3 is TGTGCCAGCAGCTCGTGGTGGGCGGAGGGAGGTGCAGATACGCAGTATTTT. Encoded protein: CASSSWWAEGGADTQYF.

V is TRBV12-3 or TRBV12-4 and J is TRBJ2-4; 8 nucleotides align to TRBD1. The CDR3 is 18 amino acids. The junction had 15 bases not matched to a gene; V was cut back by 6 bases and J by 2 bases. CDR3 region: CASRRGRQGFRTKNIQYF. The CDR3 DNA reads TGTGCCAGCAGACGGGGTAGACAGGGGTTTCGGACCAAAAACATTCAGTACTTC.

This clonotype occurred many times. This chain uses TRBV29-1 with TRBJ1-1; D remains unclear. V dropped 2 bases and J dropped 1 base, with 8 bases sitting between them. CDR3 size: 13 residues. Per the germline V gene, CDR1 is SQVTM and CDR2 is ANQGSEA. For the CDR3, the DNA is TGCAGCGTTGAACCTTCGGGGAACACTGAAGCTTTCTTT. It encodes CSVEPSGNTEAFF.

This clonotype appeared many times. The rearrangement links TRBV5-6 to TRBJ1-2, with a weak D call TRBD1 (5 bases). Germline CDR1 and CDR2: SGHDT and YYEEEE. There are 17 residues in the CDR3. Trimming took off 4 bases at V and 4 bases at J, with 23 bases between the two ends. The CDR3: CASSLPGADTQLYGYTF. The CDR3 DNA reads TGTGCCAGCAGCCTCCCCGGGGCGGATACTCAACTCTATGGCTACACCTTC.

This clonotype came up many times. This chain joins TRBV13 and TRBJ2-7, with D maybe TRBD1 (6 bases). This CDR3 is built from 14 residues. Germline lookup yields CDR1 PRHDT and CDR2 FYEKMQ (reference sequence). V was shortened by 5 bases and J by 0 bases, with 11 bases between the two germline ends. The CDR3 sequence: CASSGAGDSYEQYF. In DNA, the CDR3 is TGTGCCAGCAGCGGGGCAGGGGACTCCTACGAGCAGTACTTC.

A few counts support this clonotype. This chain connects TRBV9 to TRBJ2-1; 9 bases line up with TRBD2. V was clipped by 3 bases and J by 5 bases; unmatched bases: 15. The CDR3 spans 18 residues. Per germline, CDR1 SGDLS and CDR2 YYNGEE. In nucleotides, the CDR3 is TGTGCCAGCAGCGCACACCCCCTACGGGCGGGAGGGAACAATGAGCAGTTCTTC. This encodes CASSAHPLRAGGNNEQFF.

This clonotype has a count of ten or more. The V and J genes are TRBV12-3 or TRBV12-4 and TRBJ1-2; D is possibly TRBD1 (5 bases). Trimming pared 7 bases from V and 11 bases from J, leaving 26 bases between. CDR3 length equals 15 residues. CDR3 protein: CASTPRGNGGLGYTF. CDR3 sequence (DNA): TGTGCCAGCACCCCCCGGGGAAATGGGGGGTTGGGGTACACCTTC.

The V call is TRBV6-5, the J call TRBJ1-1; D gene ambiguous. V lost 5 bases and J 10 bases, leaving 17 bases between the germline ends. The CDR3 consists of 13 residues. CDR1 and CDR2 from the germline V gene are MNHEY and SVGAGI. CDR3 region: CASSTEAGIGAFF. In nucleotides, the CDR3 is TGTGCCAGCAGTACCGAAGCGGGCATCGGAGCTTTCTTT.

There are many counts of this clonotype. V and J are TRBV20-1 and TRBJ1-1, with D hard to call. Germline assignment: CDR1 DFQATT and CDR2 SNEGSKA (reference sequence). CDR3 length: 13 amino acids. Trimming pared 3 bases from V and 1 base from J, leaving 9 bases between. The CDR3 DNA is TGCAGTGCTAGGCCGGCCTCGAACACTGAAGCTTTCTTT. This gives the protein CSARPASNTEAFF.

This clonotype has at least ten counts. The V call is TRBV7-9, the J call TRBJ2-7; D possibly corresponds to TRBD2 (6 bases). The CDR3 is made up of 14 amino acids. The germline gives CDR1 SEHNR, CDR2 FQNEAQ (reference sequence). V was cut by 4 bases and J by 3 bases, with 13 bases left in between. CDR3 coding DNA: TGTGCCAGCAGCTCCCGGGAGTTTCTCTACGAGCAGTACTTC. The encoded protein is CASSSREFLYEQYF.

This chain uses TRBV11-1 with TRBJ1-2; 7 nucleotides align to TRBD1. This CDR3 is built from 14 residues. Losses at the gene ends were 5 bases for V and 8 bases for J; bases not matched to a gene: 11. Germline CDR1 SGHAT, CDR2 FQDESV (reference sequence). CDR3 amino acids: CASSPRDSRGGYTF. The CDR3 nucleotides are TGTGCCAGCAGCCCTCGGGACAGCCGCGGGGGCTACACCTTC.